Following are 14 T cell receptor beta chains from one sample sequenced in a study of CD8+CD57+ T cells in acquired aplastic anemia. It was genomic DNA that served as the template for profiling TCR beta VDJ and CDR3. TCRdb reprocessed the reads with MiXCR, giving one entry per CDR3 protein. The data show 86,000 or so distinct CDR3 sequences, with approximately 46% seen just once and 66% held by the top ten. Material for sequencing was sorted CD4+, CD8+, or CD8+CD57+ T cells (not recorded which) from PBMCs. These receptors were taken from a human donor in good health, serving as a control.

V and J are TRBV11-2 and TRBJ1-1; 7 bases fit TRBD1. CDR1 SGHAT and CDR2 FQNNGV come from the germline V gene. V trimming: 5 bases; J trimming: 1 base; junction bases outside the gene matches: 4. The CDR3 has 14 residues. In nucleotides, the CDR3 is TGTGCCAGCAGCCCGAGACAGGGGAACACTGAAGCTTTCTTT. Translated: CASSPRQGNTEAFF.

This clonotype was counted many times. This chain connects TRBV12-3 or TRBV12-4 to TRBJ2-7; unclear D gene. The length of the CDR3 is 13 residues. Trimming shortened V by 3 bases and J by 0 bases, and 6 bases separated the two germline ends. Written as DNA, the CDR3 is TGTGCCAGCAGTTTTGGAAACTCCTACGAGCAGTACTTC. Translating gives CASSFGNSYEQYF.

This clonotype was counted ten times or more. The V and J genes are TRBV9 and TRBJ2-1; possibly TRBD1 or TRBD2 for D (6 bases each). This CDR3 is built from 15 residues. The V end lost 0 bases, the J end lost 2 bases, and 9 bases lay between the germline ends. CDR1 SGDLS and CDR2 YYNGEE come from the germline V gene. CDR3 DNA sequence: TGTGCCAGCAGCGTAGGGGGGGCCACCTACAATGAGCAGTTCTTC. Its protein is CASSVGGATYNEQFF.

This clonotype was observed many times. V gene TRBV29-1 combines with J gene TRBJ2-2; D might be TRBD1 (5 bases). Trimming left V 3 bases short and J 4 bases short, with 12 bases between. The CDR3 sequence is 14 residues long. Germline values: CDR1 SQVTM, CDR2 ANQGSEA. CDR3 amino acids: CSVEWQGPTGELFF. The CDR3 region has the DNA TGCAGCGTTGAGTGGCAGGGTCCCACCGGGGAGCTGTTTTTT.

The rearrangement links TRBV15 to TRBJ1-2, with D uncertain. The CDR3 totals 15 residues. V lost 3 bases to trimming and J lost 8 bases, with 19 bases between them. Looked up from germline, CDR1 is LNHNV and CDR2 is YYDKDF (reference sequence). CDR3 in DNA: TGTGCCACCAGCAGGATTGACGGTATGGGCGGAGGCTACACCTTC. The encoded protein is CATSRIDGMGGGYTF.

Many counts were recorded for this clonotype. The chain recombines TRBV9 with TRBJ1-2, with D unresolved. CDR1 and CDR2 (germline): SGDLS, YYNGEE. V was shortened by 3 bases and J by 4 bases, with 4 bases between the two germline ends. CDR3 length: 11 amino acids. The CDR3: CASSGRYGYTF. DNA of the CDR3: TGTGCCAGCAGCGGCCGCTATGGCTACACCTTC.

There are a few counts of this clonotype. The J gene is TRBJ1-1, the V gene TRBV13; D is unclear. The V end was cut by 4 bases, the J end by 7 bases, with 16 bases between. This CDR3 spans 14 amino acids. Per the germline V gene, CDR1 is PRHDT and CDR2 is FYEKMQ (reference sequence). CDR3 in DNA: TGTGCCAGCAGCTCAACGGGCCCCGGCGGTGAAGCTTTCTTT. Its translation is CASSSTGPGGEAFF.

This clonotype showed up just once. CDR3 sequence reads: CATSRDVTSNTEAFF. CDR3 coding DNA: TGTGCCACCAGCAGAGATGTAACATCTAACACTGAAGCTTTCTTT. This sequence joins TRBV15 and TRBJ1-1; the D is unclear. The V end was cut by 0 bases, the J end by 2 bases, with 10 bases between. The germline gives CDR1 LNHNV, CDR2 YYDKDF (reference sequence). This CDR3 spans 15 amino acids.

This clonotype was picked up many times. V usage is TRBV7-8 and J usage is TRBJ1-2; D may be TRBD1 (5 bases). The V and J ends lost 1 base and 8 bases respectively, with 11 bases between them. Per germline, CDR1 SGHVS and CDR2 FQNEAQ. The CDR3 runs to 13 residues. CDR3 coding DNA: TGTGCCAGCAGCTTAGGGGGGGAGCGCGGCTACACCTTC. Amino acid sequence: CASSLGGERGYTF.

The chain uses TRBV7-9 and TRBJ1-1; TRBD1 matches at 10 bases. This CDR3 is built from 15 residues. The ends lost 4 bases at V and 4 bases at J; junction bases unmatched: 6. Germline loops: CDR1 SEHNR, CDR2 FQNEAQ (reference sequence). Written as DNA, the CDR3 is TGTGCCAGCAGCTCCTCGGGACAGGGGTTCACTGAAGCTTTCTTT. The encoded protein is CASSSSGQGFTEAFF.

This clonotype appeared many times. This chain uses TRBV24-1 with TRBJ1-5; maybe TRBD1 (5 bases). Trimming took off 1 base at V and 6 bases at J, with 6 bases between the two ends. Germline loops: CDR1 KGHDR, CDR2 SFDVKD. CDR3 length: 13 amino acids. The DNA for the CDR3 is TGTGCCACCAGTGATTTTAGGGGTCAGCCCCAGCATTTT. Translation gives CATSDFRGQPQHF.

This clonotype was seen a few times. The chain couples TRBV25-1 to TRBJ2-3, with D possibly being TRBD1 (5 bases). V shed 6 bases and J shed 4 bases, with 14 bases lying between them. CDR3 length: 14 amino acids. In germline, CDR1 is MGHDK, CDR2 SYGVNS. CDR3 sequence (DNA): TGTGCCAGCAGCCAAGGACAAGCGCCAGATACGCAGTATTTT. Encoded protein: CASSQGQAPDTQYF.

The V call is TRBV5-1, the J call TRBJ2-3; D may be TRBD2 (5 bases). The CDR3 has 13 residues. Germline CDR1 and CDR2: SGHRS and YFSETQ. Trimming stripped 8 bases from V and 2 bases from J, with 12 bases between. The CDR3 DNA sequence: TGCGCCAGTTATGACGGGAACACAGATACGCAGTATTTT. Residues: CASYDGNTDTQYF.

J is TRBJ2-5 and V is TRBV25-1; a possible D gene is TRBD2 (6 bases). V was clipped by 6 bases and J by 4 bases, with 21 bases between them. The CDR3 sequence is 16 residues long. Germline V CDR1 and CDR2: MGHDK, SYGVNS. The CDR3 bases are TGTGCCAGCAGCCCATTGGGGGGTGGTAACACAGAGACCCAGTACTTC. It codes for CASSPLGGGNTETQYF.